This T cell receptor (beta chain) was recorded in a study of blood T cell repertoires in COVID-19 (dated by TCRdb to the early 2020s). For the study in its entirety: The collaborator samples originated in the United States, Italy and Spain and spanned the acute and convalescent phases of COVID-19. Nearly every sample came with metadata listing a de-identified subject ID, COVID-19 status, age in years and sex. The samples were drawn from two sources: the first 160 participants of the ongoing ImmuneRACE study, and approximately 1,300 subjects contributed by 6 global collaborators. Where available, HLA class I and class II types were taken from metadata supplied by the sample provider and were not determined by assay-based typing. The material from the prospective study consisted of cDNA or gDNA derived from T cells, B-cell-depleted T cells, or PBMCs. Deeply sampled blood TCRbeta repertoires from subjects exposed to, actively infected with, or recovered from COVID-19 were included in the dataset. A freely available public database, intended as a resource for researchers studying the immune response to SARS-CoV-2, is where the repertoires were released. What the research found in general, with its limitations: The quantity of clinical and demographic metadata differed by source and by participant and was supplied without curation.

The immunoSEQ Assay, a bias-controlled multiplex PCR, was used to amplify TCRbeta CDR3 regions from genomic DNA. As for the original processing: Nucleated cell counts per sample were estimated from amplification of reference gene primers within the assay. To quantify the absolute abundance of each unique TCRbeta CDR3 rearrangement, sequence reads were collapsed and filtered. For each sample, productive Simpson clonality was calculated as the square root of Simpson's diversity index over productive rearrangements. TCRdb mirrors the immuneACCESS table, restricted to in-frame sequences. Some clones are absent from its copies; in checked studies, under half trace to an unresolved V gene, and the reason for the others is unknown. That table furnishes V, J and clone size, whereas the DNA furnished D and trimming. For this sample there are about 400,000 clones; more than 70% appear just once. The ten largest clones capture 0.95% to 1.5% of the sample.

From cysteine to phenylalanine, the CDR3 is 15 amino acids long. Of the read, only the CDR3 DNA is kept; its 45 bases are in frame from base 1. From a lookup of the germline V gene (reference sequence), CDR1 and CDR2 are LNHDA and SQIVND. Relative to germline, V is 8 bases shorter and J is 6 bases shorter, with 22 bases between their ends. With respect to this clone: This clone's antigen is unknown. Base-call qualities are not available, and no considerably larger clone is one nucleotide away.

Collaborating institutions collected whole blood in K2EDTA tubes following their own protocols. For TCRbeta analysis, collaborator samples were shipped as frozen whole blood, as isolated PBMCs, or as DNA extracted from either sample type. This TCR was sampled from a middle-aged man with acute or convalescent COVID-19. The source material was peripheral blood. The rearrangement combines TRBV19 with TRBJ1-2; the D region possibly corresponds to TRBD1 (5 bases align). The DNA is TGTGCCAGTTTAGGCCCGACAGCTCGTGGGCATGGCTACACCTTC. This sequence encodes CASLGPTARGHGYTF.